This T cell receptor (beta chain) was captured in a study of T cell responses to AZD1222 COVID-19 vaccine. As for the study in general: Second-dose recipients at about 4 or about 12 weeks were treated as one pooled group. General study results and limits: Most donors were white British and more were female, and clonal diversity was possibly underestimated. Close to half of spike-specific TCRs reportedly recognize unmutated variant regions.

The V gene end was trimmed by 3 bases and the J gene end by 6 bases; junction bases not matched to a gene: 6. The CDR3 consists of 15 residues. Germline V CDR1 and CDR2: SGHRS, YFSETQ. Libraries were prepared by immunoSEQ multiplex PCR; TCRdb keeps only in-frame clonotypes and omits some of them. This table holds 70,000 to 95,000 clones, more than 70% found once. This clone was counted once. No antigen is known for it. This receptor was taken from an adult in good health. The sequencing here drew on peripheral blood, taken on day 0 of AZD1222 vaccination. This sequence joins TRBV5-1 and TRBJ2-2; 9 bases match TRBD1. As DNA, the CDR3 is TGCGCCAGCAGCTCCGGACAGGGGAGGTCCGGGGAGCTGTTTTTT. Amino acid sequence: CASSSGQGRSGELFF.